This TCR beta chain was profiled in a study of T-cell memory formation after mild COVID-19. TCRdb ran MiXCR on the 5' RACE reads and lists one entry per CDR3 protein. The sample holds about 420,000 distinct CDR3 sequences, around 22% seen once. There are 12 residues in the CDR3. V dropped 5 bases and J dropped 6 bases, with 10 bases sitting between them. CDR1 is MNHNY and CDR2 is SVGAGI in the germline V gene (reference sequence). The chain has TRBV6-6 and TRBJ1-2; weak D call: TRBD1 (5 bases). Sequenced: PBMCs or a T cell subset sorted from them (not recorded which). The TCR comes from an adult woman who had mild COVID-19 (a few samples of this study predate the infection). Cell type and time point are not known. The CDR3 sequence is CASSTQGNGYTF. The CDR3 DNA reads as TGTGCCAGCAGTACCCAGGGAAATGGCTACACCTTC.